This TCR beta chain was found in a study of lymphopenia after photon versus proton radiotherapy. Germline V gene data show CDR1 as MNHNS and CDR2 as SASEGT. The CDR3 runs 15 residues. In regard to this clone: One end of the junction fails to match germline, which may point to a read error.

The data were produced by immunoSEQ multiplex PCR, yet TCRdb's version contains in-frame clones alone and is incomplete. The sample contains 70,000 to 95,000 clones, around four fifths of which appear only once. This chain connects TRBV6-1 to TRBJ2-7, with 12 bases identical to TRBD1. The TCR sequence derives from a man aged 55-75 years with pancreatic cancer. The sequencing used peripheral blood, collected from a patient treated with proton-based radiotherapy. CDR3 loop: CASSEGTGGPYEQYF. The CDR3 DNA reads TGTGCCAGCAGCGAAGGGACAGGGGGCCCCTACGAGCAGTACTTC.